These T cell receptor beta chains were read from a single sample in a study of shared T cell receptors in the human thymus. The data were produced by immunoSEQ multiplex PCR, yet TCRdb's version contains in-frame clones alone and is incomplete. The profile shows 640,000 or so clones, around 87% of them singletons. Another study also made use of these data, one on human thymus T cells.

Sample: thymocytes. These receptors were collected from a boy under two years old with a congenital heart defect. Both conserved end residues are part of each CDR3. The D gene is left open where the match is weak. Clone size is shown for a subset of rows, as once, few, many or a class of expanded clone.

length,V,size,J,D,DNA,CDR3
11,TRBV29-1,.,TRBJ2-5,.,TGCAGCGTGAGGACAGTAGAGACCCAGTACTTC,CSVRTVETQYF
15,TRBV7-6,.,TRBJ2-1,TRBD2,TGTGCCAGCAGCTTAGCCGGGACTAGCTCTAGGGAGCAGTTCTTC,CASSLAGTSSREQFF
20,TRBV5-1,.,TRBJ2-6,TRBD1,TGCGCCAGCAGCTCACAAAACGGGACAGCAATTATCTCTGGGGCCAACGTCCTGACTTTC,CASSSQNGTAIISGANVLTF
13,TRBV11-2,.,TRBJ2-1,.,TGTGCCAGCAGCCCGGAGGGTTACAATGAGCAGTTCTTC,CASSPEGYNEQFF
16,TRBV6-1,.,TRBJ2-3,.,TGTGCCAGCAGTGAAGACTTCAGGGAAAGCACAGATACGCAGTATTTT,CASSEDFRESTDTQYF
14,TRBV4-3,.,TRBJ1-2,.,TGCGCCAGCAGCCACGGGACGGCCGGGAGTGGCTACACCTTC,CASSHGTAGSGYTF
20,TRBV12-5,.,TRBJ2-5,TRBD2,TGTGCTAGTGGTCACCAGGACACCGGACTAGCGGGGGTCCTGAGGGAGACCCAGTACTTC,CASGHQDTGLAGVLRETQYF
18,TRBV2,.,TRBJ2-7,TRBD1,TGTGCCAGCATCCCGCTGGGACAGGCTCCCCCCCCTCCGTACGAGCAGTACTTC,CASIPLGQAPPPPYEQYF
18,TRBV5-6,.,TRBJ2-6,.,TGTGCCAGCAGCTTGCCTGTCCCTCGGTCCTCTGGGGCCAACGTCCTGACTTTC,CASSLPVPRSSGANVLTF
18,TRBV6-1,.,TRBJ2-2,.,TGTGCCAGCAGTGAAGTGAGGTCAGGGGCCTCTAACACCGGGGAGCTGTTTTTT,CASSEVRSGASNTGELFF
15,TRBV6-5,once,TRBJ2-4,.,TGTGCCAGCAGTTACCTACCGGGGGCCAAAAACATTCAGTACTTC,CASSYLPGAKNIQYF
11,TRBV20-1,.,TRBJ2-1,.,TGCAGTGCTACAGGGGCCAATGAGCAGTTCTTC,CSATGANEQFF
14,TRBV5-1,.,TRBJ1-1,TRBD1,TGCGCCAGCAGCACCACAGGGGCCTGGACTGAAGCTTTCTTT,CASSTTGAWTEAFF
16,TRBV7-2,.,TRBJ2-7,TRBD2,TGTGCCAGCAGCCAGGGACTAGCGGGTCGCAACTACGAGCAGTACTTC,CASSQGLAGRNYEQYF
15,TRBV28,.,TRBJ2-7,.,TGTGCCAGCAGTTTATGGGACGGGGGAGCCTACGAGCAGTACTTC,CASSLWDGGAYEQYF
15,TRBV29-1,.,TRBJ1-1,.,TGCAGCGTCTCGGTGAGAAGTCTCCTGAACACTGAAGCTTTCTTT,CSVSVRSLLNTEAFF
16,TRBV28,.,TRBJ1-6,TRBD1,TGTGCCAGCAGTGGCCTGCGACAGGGGGTCGATTCACCCCTCCACTTT,CASSGLRQGVDSPLHF
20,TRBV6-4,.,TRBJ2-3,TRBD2,TGTGCCAGCAGTGATTTGGGGATGGGACTAGCGGGGGCCTTCCCCGTGCCCTTGTATTTT,CASSDLGMGLAGAFPVPLYF
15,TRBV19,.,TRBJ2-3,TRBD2,TGTGCCAGTAGTCCCCTCGGGGGGGCCGCAGATACGCAGTATTTT,CASSPLGGAADTQYF
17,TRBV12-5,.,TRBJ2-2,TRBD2,TGTGCTAGTGGTTTGGTACAGACTAGCGGGAGAACCGGGGAGCTGTTTTTT,CASGLVQTSGRTGELFF
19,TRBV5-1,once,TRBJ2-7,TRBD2,TGCGCCAGCAGCTGGGGAGTGCCAGGAGGAGTAGCGGGAGAGTACGAGCAGTACTTC,CASSWGVPGGVAGEYEQYF
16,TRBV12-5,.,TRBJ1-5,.,TGTGCTAGTGGTTCCACCCCCAGGGTCGGGTTGCAGCCCCAGCATTTT,CASGSTPRVGLQPQHF
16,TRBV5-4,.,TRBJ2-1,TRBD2,TGTGCCAGCAGCTTGGTCCGCGGGAGGGGTTACAATGAGCAGTTCTTC,CASSLVRGRGYNEQFF
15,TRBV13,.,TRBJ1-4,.,TGTGCCAGCAGCTTAGGGGCGGCAGGGGAGGAAAAACTGTTTTTT,CASSLGAAGEEKLFF
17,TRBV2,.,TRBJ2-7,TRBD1,TGTGCCAGCAGTGCGGCCGGGACAGGGGGATTCTCCTACGAGCAGTACTTC,CASSAAGTGGFSYEQYF
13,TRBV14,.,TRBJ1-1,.,TGTGCCAGCAGCCACAGGGGTCTCACTGAAGCTTTCTTT,CASSHRGLTEAFF
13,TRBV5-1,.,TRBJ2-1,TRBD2,TGCGCCAGCGGACGGACTAGCCGGAATGAGCAGTTCTTC,CASGRTSRNEQFF
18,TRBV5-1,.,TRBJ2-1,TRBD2,TGCGCCAGCAGCTTGGTGCAGCTAGCGGGAACGCGCTACAATGAGCAGTTCTTC,CASSLVQLAGTRYNEQFF
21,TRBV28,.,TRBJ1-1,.,TGTGCCAGCAGTTTAAAGTGGAACGGGACAAACGACCCTTACGGGAACACTGAAGCTTTCTTT,CASSLKWNGTNDPYGNTEAFF
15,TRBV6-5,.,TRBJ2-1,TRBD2,TGTGCCAGCACCACGGAGCGGGGGGCCTCCGGGGAGCAGTTCTTC,CASTTERGASGEQFF
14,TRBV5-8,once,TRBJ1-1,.,TGTGCCAGCAGTTTCGGTCCGTCCTACACTGAAGCTTTCTTT,CASSFGPSYTEAFF
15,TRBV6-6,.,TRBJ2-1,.,TGTGCCAGCAGTTACGGGGAGGATAACGGGCCGGACCAGTTCTTC,CASSYGEDNGPDQFF
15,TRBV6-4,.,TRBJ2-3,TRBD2,TGTGCCAGCAGGAAGACTAGCGGGGGACCAGATACGCAGTATTTT,CASRKTSGGPDTQYF
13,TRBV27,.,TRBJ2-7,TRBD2,TGTGCCAGCAGTAGGTCTAGCGGGTACGAGCAGTACTTC,CASSRSSGYEQYF
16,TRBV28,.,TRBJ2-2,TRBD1,TGTGCCAGCAGTTTAGCGGGACAGGGAAGAACCGGGGAGCTGTTTTTT,CASSLAGQGRTGELFF
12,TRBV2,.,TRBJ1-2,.,TGTGCCAGCAGCCAGGTCGCAGATGGCTACACCTTC,CASSQVADGYTF
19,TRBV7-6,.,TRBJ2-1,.,TGTGCCAGCAGCTTAGAGTTTTATCGACAACCCCATACTTACAATGAGCAGTTCTTC,CASSLEFYRQPHTYNEQFF
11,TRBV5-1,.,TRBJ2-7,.,TGCGCCAGCAGCCCCGGGTACGAGCAGTACTTC,CASSPGYEQYF
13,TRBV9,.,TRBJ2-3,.,TGTGCCAGCAGCGTAGCTCGGACAGATACGCAGTATTTT,CASSVARTDTQYF
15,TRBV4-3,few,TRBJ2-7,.,TGCGCCAGCAGCCTCGACAGGAGTCCCTCCTACGAGCAGTACTTC,CASSLDRSPSYEQYF
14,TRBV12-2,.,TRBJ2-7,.,TGTGCAAGTCGCTTCCAGCGGGAGTCCGACGAGCAGTACTTC,CASRFQRESDEQYF
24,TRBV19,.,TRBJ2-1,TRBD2,TGTGCCAGTAGTATAGCCTTATTGGGGACTAGCGGGAGAGGCAGATTACTGGGTGTGGATGAGCAGTTCTTC,CASSIALLGTSGRGRLLGVDEQFF
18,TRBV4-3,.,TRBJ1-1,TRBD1,TGCGCCAGCAGCCAAGAAAGACGGGACAGGGACACGAACACTGAAGCTTTCTTT,CASSQERRDRDTNTEAFF
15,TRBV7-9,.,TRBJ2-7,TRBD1,TGTGCCAGCAGCTTAGGGTTGACAGGGGGCTACGAGCAGTACTTC,CASSLGLTGGYEQYF
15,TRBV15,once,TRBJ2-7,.,TGTGCCACCAGCAGAGAAGGGGTTAAGGGCTACGAGCAGTACTTC,CATSREGVKGYEQYF
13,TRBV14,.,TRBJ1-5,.,TGTGCCAGCAGCCAACAGGAATATCAGCCCCAGCATTTT,CASSQQEYQPQHF
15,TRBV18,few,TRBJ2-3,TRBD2,TGTGCCAGCTGCGGGACTAGCGGGGGCACAGATACGCAGTATTTT,CASCGTSGGTDTQYF
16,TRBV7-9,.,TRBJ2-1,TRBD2,TGTGCCAGCAGCTCCCTCGGCCTAGCGGAGGAGGGTGAGCAGTTCTTC,CASSSLGLAEEGEQFF
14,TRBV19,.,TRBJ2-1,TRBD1,TGTGCCAGTACCGGGGGACAGGGTTTCGGTGAGCAGTTCTTC,CASTGGQGFGEQFF
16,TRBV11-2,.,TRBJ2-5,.,TGTGCCAGCAGCTCACTCGGGGGGCCAGAAGGAGAGACCCAGTACTTC,CASSSLGGPEGETQYF
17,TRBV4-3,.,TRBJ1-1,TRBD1,TGCGCCAGCAGCCCCTCGTCCCGGGACAGTGTGAACACTGAAGCTTTCTTT,CASSPSSRDSVNTEAFF
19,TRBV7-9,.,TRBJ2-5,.,TGTGCCAGCAGCTTAGAAGGGCAGGGGTTCTATAAGTCCCAAGAGACCCAGTACTTC,CASSLEGQGFYKSQETQYF
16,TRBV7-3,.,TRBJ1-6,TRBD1,TGTGCCAGCAGCTTCTGGTCCGGGACAGGGGATTCACCCCTCCACTTT,CASSFWSGTGDSPLHF
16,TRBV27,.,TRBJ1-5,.,TGTGCCAGCTCCCCTCTGCGGGGGGCCGGCAATCAGCCCCAGCATTTT,CASSPLRGAGNQPQHF
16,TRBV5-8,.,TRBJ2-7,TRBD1,TGTGCCAGCAGCTTGACCGGGACAGAGAGCTCCTACGAGCAGTACTTC,CASSLTGTESSYEQYF
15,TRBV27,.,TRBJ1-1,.,TGTGCCAGCAGTTTTTCGTGGCGGCTGAACACTGAAGCTTTCTTT,CASSFSWRLNTEAFF
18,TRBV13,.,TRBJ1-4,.,TGTGCCAGCAGCTTAGGCCAAGAGGCGGACAGAGGTAATGAAAAACTGTTTTTT,CASSLGQEADRGNEKLFF
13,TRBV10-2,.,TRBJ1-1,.,TGCGCCAGCACTACTCAGGGTTTTACTGAAGCTTTCTTT,CASTTQGFTEAFF
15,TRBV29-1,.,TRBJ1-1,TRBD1,TGCAGCGTCCAGAGGGGGACAGGACCGAACACTGAAGCTTTCTTT,CSVQRGTGPNTEAFF
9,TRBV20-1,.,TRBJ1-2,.,TGCAGTGCATTCAATGGCTACACCTTC,CSAFNGYTF